What follows are 2 T cell receptor beta chains derived from one specimen sequenced in a study of T cell responses to AZD1222 COVID-19 vaccine. Sequenced by immunoSEQ multiplex PCR; TCRdb stores in-frame clones only, minus some. The table records 90,000 or so clones, approximately 83% of them present only once. The input for sequencing was peripheral blood, taken on day 0 of AZD1222 vaccination. The receptors here all came from an adult in good health.

The chain links TRBV28 to TRBJ2-5; 15 bases fit TRBD2. CDR1 is MDHEN and CDR2 is SYDVKM in the germline V gene. V dropped 3 bases and J dropped 5; count of bases not matched to a gene: 13. The CDR3 covers 19 residues. This chain's CDR3 is CASSFGLWTSGRARETQYF. CDR3 nucleotide sequence: TGTGCCAGCAGTTTTGGGTTGTGGACTAGCGGGAGGGCCCGGGAGACCCAGTACTTC.

The J gene is TRBJ1-1, the V gene TRBV7-3, with TRBD1 identical over 9 bases. The germline V gene encodes CDR1 SGHTA and CDR2 FQGTGA. This CDR3 is 17 amino acids long. The J segment lost 2 bases and the V segment lost 1 base, leaving 8 bases of the junction unmatched. The CDR3 is CASSLRGQGAINTEAFF. The CDR3 region has the DNA TGTGCCAGCAGCTTAAGGGGACAGGGCGCAATAAACACTGAAGCTTTCTTT.